This TCR beta chain was profiled in a study of blood T cell repertoires in COVID-19. At the level of the study: Nucleic acid was either cDNA or gDNA, and it came from T cells, B-cell-depleted T cells, or PBMCs.

Trimming cost V 5 bases and J 1 base; bases outside gene matches: 8. Germline assignment: CDR1 SGDLS and CDR2 YYNGEE. This CDR3 is built from 15 residues. Authors' processing steps: For nucleated cells, counts were estimated from reference gene primer amplification. TCRdb's table, derived via immunoSEQ multiplex PCR, lists solely in-frame clones and lacks some. Clonal size and the V and J genes are those of that table, whereas D and trimming came from the DNA. Among roughly 80,000 clones listed, 85% to 90% were seen once. The source material was peripheral blood. The source of this sequence is a woman at least 80 years old with acute or convalescent COVID-19. V usage is TRBV9 and J usage is TRBJ1-1; 7 positions agree with TRBD1. DNA for the CDR3: TGTGCCAGCAGTTCAACGACAGGGTCGAACACTGAAGCTTTCTTT. Translated, it gives CASSSTTGSNTEAFF.